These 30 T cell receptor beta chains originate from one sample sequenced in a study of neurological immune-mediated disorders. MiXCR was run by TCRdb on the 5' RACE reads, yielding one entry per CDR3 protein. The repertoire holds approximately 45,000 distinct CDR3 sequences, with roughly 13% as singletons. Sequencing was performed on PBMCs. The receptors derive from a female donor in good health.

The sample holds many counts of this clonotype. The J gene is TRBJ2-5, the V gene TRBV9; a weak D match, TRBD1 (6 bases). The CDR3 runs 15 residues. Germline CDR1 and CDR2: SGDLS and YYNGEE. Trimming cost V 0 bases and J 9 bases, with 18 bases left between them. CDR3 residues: CASSVEERRGMAQYF. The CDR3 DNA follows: TGTGCCAGCAGCGTAGAGGAAAGAAGGGGGATGGCCCAGTACTTC.

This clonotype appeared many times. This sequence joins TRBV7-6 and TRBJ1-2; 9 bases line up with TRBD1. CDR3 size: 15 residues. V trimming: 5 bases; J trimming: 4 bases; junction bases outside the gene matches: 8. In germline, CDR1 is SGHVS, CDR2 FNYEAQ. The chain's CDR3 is CASSLTGQGSYGYTF. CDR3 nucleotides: TGTGCCAGCAGCCTAACGGGACAGGGCTCCTATGGCTACACCTTC.

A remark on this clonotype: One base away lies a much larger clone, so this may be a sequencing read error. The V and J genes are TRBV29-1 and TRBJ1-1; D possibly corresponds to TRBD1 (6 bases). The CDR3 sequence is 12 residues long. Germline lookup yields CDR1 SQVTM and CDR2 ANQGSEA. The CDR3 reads CSAAPGGTEDFF. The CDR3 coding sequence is TGCAGCGCCGCGCCCGGGGGCACTGAAGATTTCTTT.

Here the CDR3 DNA reads TGCAGCGTTGTTAAAGGGAGCTCATACAATGAGCAGTTCTTC. It codes for CSVVKGSSYNEQFF. The chain employs TRBV29-1 and TRBJ2-1; the D gene is possibly TRBD2 (5 bases). Trimming removed 4 bases at V and 4 bases at J, with 14 bases between. Germline assignment: CDR1 SQVTM and CDR2 ANQGSEA. There are 14 residues in the CDR3.

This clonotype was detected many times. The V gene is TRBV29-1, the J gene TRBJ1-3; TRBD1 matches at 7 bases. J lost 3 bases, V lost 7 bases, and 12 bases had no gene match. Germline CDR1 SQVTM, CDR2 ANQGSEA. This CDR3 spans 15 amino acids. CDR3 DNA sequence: TGCAGCGCTAGAGACAGGGCATCTCTTGGAAACACCATATATTTT. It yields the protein CSARDRASLGNTIYF. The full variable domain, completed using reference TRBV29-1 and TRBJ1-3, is SAVISQKPSRDICQRGTSLTIQCQVDSQVTMMFWYRQQPGQSLTLIATANQGSEATYESGFVIDKFPISRPNLTFSTLTVSNMSPEDSSIYLCSARDRASLGNTIYFGEGSWLTVV.

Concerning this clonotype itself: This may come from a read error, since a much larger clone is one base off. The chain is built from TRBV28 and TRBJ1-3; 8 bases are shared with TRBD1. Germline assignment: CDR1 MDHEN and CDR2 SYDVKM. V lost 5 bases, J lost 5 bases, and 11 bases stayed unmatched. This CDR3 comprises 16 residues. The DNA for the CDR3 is TGTGCCAGCAGTAGCGGACAGGGAGGTTTAAGAAACACCATATATTTT. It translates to CASSSGQGGLRNTIYF.

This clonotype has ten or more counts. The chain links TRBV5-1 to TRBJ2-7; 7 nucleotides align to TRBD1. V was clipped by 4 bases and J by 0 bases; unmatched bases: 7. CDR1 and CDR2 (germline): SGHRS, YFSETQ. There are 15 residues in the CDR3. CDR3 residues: CASSPGTESSYEQYF. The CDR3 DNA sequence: TGCGCCAGCAGCCCCGGGACAGAGAGCTCCTACGAGCAGTACTTC.

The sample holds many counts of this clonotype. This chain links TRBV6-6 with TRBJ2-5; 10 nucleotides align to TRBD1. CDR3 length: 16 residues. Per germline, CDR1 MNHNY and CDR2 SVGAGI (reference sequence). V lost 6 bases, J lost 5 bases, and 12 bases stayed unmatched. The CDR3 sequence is CASRLRTGGRLETQYF. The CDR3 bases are TGTGCCAGCAGGCTCCGGACAGGGGGTAGATTGGAGACCCAGTACTTC.

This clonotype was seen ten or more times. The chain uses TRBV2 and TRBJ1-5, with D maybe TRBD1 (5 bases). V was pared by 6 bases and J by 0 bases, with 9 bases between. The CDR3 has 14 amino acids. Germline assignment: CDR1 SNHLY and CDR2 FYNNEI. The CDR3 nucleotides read TGTGCCAGCAGGCGTGGGGGTAGCAATCAGCCCCAGCATTTT. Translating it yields CASRRGGSNQPQHF.

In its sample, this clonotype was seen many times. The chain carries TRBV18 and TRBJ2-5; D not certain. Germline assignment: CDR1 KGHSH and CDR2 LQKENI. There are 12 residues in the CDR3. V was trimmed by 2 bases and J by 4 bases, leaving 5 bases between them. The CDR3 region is CASSPSPETQYF. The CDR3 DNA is TGTGCCAGCTCACCATCCCCAGAGACCCAGTACTTC.

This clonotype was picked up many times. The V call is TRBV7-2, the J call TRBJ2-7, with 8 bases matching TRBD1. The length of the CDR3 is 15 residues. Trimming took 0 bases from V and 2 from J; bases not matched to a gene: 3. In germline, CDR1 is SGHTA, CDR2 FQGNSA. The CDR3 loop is CASSLAPQGAYEQYF. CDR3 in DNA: TGTGCCAGCAGCTTAGCCCCACAGGGGGCCTACGAGCAGTACTTC.

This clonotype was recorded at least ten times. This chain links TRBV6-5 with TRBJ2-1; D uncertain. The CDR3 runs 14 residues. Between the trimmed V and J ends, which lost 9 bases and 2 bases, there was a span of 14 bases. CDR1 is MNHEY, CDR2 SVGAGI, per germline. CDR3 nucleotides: TGTGCCAGTGGAGCGTCCGCCCCCTACAATGAGCAGTTCTTC. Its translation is CASGASAPYNEQFF.

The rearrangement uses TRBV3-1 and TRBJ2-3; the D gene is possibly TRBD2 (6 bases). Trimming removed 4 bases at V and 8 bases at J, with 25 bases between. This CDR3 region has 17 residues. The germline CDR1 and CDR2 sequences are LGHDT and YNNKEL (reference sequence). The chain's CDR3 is CASSRSPGSVTAGTQYF. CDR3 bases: TGTGCCAGCAGCCGATCTCCTGGGAGTGTCACAGCGGGTACGCAGTATTTT.

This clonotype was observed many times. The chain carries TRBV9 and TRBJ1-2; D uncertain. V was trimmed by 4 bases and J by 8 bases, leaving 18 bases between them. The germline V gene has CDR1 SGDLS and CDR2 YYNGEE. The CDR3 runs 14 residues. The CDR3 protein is CASSPSTGPEGYTF. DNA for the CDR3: TGTGCCAGCAGCCCCAGTACGGGCCCTGAAGGCTACACCTTC.

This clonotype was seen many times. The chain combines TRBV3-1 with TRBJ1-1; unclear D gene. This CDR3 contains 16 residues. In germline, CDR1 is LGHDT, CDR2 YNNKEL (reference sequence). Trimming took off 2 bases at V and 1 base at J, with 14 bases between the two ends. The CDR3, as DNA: TGTGCCAGCAGCCAATCAGGCTTCCTAAAGAACACTGAAGCTTTCTTT. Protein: CASSQSGFLKNTEAFF. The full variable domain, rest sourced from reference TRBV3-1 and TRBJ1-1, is DTAVSQTPKYLVTQMGNDKSIKCEQNLGHDTMYWYKQDSKKFLKIMFSYNNKELIINETVPNRFSPKSPDKAHLNLHINSLELGDSAVYFCASSQSGFLKNTEAFFGQGTRLTVV.

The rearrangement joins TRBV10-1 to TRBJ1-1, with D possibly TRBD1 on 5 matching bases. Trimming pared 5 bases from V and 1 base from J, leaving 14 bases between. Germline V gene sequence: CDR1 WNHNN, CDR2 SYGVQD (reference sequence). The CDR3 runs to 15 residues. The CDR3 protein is CASSSGNLGNTEAFF. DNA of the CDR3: TGCGCCAGCAGTTCAGGGAATTTAGGGAACACTGAAGCTTTCTTT.

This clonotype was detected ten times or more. The CDR3 nucleotides are TGTGCCAGCAGTTACCACAGGGGCGAGACTGAAGCTTTCTTT. Translation gives CASSYHRGETEAFF. This chain uses TRBV6-4 with TRBJ1-1; 7 nucleotides line up with TRBD1. The CDR3 is made up of 14 amino acids. The germline CDR1 and CDR2 sequences are MRHNA and SNTAGT. Germline trimming cut 5 bases from V and 5 bases from J; bases unmatched to any gene: 8.

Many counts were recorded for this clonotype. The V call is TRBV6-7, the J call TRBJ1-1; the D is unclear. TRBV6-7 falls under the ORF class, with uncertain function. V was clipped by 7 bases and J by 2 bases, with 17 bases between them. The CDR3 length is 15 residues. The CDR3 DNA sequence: TGTGCCAGCACCTGGCCTCCCCGATCTAACACTGAAGCTTTCTTT. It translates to CASTWPPRSNTEAFF.

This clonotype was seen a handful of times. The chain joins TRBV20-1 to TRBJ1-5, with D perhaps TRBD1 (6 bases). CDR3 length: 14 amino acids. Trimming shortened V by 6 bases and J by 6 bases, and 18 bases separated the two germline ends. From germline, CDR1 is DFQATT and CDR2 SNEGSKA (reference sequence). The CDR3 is CSAGFKQGTQPQHF. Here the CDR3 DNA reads TGCAGTGCCGGATTCAAACAGGGAACTCAGCCCCAGCATTTT.

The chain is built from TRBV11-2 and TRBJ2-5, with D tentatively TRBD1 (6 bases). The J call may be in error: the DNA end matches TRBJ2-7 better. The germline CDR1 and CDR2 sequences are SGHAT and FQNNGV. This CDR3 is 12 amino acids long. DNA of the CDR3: TGTGCCACCTCGACAGGCTCCTACGAGCAGTACTTC. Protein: CATSTGSYEQYF.

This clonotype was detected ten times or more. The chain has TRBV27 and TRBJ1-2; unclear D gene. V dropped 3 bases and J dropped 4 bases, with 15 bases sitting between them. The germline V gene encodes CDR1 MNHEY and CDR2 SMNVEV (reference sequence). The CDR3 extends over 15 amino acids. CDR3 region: CASSLRTAGPYGYTF. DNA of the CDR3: TGTGCCAGCAGTTTGAGGACGGCTGGGCCCTATGGCTACACCTTC.

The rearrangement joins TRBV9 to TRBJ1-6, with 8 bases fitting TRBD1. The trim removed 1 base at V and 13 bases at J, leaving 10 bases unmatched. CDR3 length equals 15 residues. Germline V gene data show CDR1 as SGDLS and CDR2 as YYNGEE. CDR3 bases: TGTGCCAGCAGCGTACAGGGGACAGGAGCCGATCCCCTCCACTTT. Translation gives CASSVQGTGADPLHF.

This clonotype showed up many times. The CDR3 sequence: CATAPIDSTLGEQYF. The CDR3 bases are TGCGCCACCGCCCCCATTGACTCGACTTTGGGGGAGCAGTACTTC. This chain connects TRBV5-1 to TRBJ2-7; D call uncertain. The CDR3 spans 15 residues. CDR1 is SGHRS and CDR2 is YFSETQ in the germline V gene. Trimming stripped 9 bases from V and 7 bases from J, with 26 bases between.

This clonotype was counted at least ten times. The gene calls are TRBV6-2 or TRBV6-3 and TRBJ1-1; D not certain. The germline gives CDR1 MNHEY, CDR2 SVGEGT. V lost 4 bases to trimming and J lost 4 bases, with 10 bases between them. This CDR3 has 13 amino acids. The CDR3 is CASSFSGATEAFF. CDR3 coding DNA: TGTGCCAGCAGTTTCTCGGGAGCCACTGAAGCTTTCTTT.

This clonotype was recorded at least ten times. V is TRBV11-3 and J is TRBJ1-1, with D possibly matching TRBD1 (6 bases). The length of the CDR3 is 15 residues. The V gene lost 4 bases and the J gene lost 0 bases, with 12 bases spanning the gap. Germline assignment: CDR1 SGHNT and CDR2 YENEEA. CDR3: CASSYPQGLNTEAFF. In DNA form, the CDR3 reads TGTGCCAGCAGCTACCCACAGGGTCTGAACACTGAAGCTTTCTTT. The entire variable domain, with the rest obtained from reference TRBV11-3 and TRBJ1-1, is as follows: EAGVVQSPRYKIIEKKQPVAFWCNPISGHNTLYWYLQNLGQGPELLIRYENEEAVDDSQLPKDRFSAERLKGVDSTLKIQPAELGDSAVYLCASSYPQGLNTEAFFGQGTRLTVV.

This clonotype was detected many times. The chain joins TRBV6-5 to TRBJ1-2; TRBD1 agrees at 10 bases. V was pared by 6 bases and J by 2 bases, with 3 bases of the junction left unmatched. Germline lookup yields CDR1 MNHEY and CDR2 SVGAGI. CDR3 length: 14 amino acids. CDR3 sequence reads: CASRRQGANYGYTF. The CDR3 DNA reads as TGTGCCAGCAGACGACAGGGGGCAAACTATGGCTACACCTTC.

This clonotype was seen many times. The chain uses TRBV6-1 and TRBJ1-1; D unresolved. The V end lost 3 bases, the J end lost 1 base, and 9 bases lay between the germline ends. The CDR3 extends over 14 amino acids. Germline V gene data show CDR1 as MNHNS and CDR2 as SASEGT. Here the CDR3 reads CASSEIRRNTEAFF. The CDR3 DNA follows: TGTGCCAGCAGTGAGATTCGAAGGAACACTGAAGCTTTCTTT.

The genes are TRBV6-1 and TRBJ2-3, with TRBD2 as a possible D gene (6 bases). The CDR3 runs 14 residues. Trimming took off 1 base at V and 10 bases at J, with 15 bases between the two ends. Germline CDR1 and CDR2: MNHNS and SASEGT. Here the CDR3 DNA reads TGTGCCAGCAGTGAAGTGGGGAAACTAGCTCCGCAGTATTTT. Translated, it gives CASSEVGKLAPQYF.

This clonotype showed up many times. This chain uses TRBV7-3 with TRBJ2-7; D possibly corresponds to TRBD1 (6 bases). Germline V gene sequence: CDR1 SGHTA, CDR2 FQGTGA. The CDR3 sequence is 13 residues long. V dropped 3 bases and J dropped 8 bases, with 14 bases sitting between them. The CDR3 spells CASSFDQGLQQYF. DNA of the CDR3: TGTGCCAGCAGCTTTGACCAGGGGTTGCAGCAGTACTTC.

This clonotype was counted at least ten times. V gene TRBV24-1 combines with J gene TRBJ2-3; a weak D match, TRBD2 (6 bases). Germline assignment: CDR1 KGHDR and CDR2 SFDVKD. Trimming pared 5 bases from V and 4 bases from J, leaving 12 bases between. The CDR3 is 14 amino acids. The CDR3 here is CATSAPTSADTQYF. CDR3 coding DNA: TGTGCCACCAGTGCCCCGACTAGTGCAGATACGCAGTATTTT.